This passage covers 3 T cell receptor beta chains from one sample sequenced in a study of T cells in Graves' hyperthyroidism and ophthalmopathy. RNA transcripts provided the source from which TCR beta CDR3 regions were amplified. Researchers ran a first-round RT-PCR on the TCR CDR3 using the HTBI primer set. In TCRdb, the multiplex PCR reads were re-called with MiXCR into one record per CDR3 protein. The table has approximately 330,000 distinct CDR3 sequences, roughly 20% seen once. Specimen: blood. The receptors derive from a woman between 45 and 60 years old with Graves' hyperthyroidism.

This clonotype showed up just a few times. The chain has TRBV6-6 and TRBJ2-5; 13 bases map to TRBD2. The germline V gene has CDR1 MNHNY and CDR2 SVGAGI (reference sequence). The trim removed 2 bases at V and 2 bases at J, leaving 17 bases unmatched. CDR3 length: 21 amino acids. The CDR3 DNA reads TGTGCCAGCAGTTACCCGCAAGGACTAGCGGGAGAAGGGGAGCGGCAAGAGACCCAGTACTTC. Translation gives CASSYPQGLAGEGERQETQYF.

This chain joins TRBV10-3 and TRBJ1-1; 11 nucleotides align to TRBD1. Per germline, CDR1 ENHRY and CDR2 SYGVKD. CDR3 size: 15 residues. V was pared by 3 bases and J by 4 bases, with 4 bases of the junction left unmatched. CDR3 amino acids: CAISDGQGAVTEAFF. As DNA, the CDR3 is TGTGCCATCAGTGATGGACAGGGGGCGGTCACTGAAGCTTTCTTT.

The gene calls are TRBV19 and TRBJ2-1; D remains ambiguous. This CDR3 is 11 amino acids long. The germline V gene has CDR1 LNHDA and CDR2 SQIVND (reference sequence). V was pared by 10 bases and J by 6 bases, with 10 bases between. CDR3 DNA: TGTGCCACCTCCTACTCCAATGAGCAGTTCTTC. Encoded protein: CATSYSNEQFF.